This section outlines one T cell receptor beta chain sequence together with its context. These data come from a study of blood T cell repertoires in COVID-19. Assay: immunoSEQ multiplex PCR; the TCRdb copy retains only in-frame clones and omits some. In the table there are about 260,000 clones, approximately 90% of which are singletons. Participants in the exposed group had met a COVID-19 case in the 2 weeks before joining the study. The CDR3 has 16 residues. Per germline, CDR1 LNHDA and CDR2 SQIVND (reference sequence). V dropped 5 bases and J dropped 4; count of bases not matched to a gene: 11. The sample consisted of PBMCs or T cells enriched from blood (not recorded which). The sequence was collected from a man aged 50 to 59 who had been exposed to COVID-19. This chain joins TRBV19 and TRBJ2-1; the match to TRBD2 covers 7 bases. CDR3 residues: CASSEPRSGIYNEQFF. DNA for the CDR3: TGTGCCAGTAGTGAGCCGAGGAGCGGGATATACAATGAGCAGTTCTTC.